The following is a T cell receptor (beta chain) sequence with its context. The target of this receptor is not known. The input lacks base qualities; no much larger clone sits a single base away. High-throughput TCR beta sequencing profiled peripheral blood CD8+ and CD4+ T cells from healthy donors, Susac syndrome patients and multiple sclerosis patients. Multiple sclerosis controls were treatment-naive patients with stable or active relapsing-remitting disease fulfilling revised McDonald criteria. Bulk CD8+ and CD4+ T cells were purified magnetically by negative isolation, whereas CD8+ TEMRA cells were enriched by FACS. Blood was drawn into EDTA tubes, processed within 24 hours, and PBMCs were isolated by density gradient centrifugation. PBMCs intended for TCR sequencing were cryopreserved in liquid nitrogen and were subsequently thawed in a 37 degrees C water bath. A purity of at least 90% was achieved for sorted or isolated CD4+, CD8+ and CD8+ TEMRA cells.

This sample was taken from a study of CD8 T cells in Susac syndrome (dated by TCRdb to between 2018 and 2020). Background for the entire study: The study used repertoire sequencing to test whether antigen drove CD8+ T cell activation and differentiation in Susac syndrome. The paper's findings and limits, for the study overall: The study acknowledged that relatively few individuals were included in the TCR sequencing and HLA analysis.

CDR1 and CDR2 are read off the germline V gene as MGHRA and YSYEKL. From its cysteine to its phenylalanine, the CDR3 spans 15 amino acids. Of the read, only the CDR3 DNA is kept; its 45 bases are in frame from base 1. Trimming takes 2 bases off V and 0 bases off J; junction bases not matched to a gene: 4. RNA was extracted using the RNeasy kit, and roughly 0.5 to 1 microgram was reverse transcribed with random hexamers. The immunoSEQ multiplex PCR assay, covering 54 Vbeta and 13 Jbeta segments, was used to amplify TCR beta CDR3 regions. PCR amplification bias was corrected using a synthetic template baseline for primer optimization and computational correction. The original methods were these. Only productive sequences were kept, with reads annotated to V, D and J genes according to IMGT and analyzed in immunoSEQ Analyzer. Clonality was computed as one minus Shannon entropy normalized by log2 of the number of productive unique sequences. For each patient and control, public and private clones were evaluated within the 100 most prevalent clones. Susac-specific clones were defined as absent from healthy and MS cohorts, 1052 published viral clones and other ImmuneACCESS disease sequences. TCRdb cleaned the public reads at Q25 with fastp, built clones with MiXCR and kept in-frame beta chains. One record per CDR3 amino acid sequence lists the most common genes and DNA. TCRdb, rather than the study authors, made the V and J calls. In this sample the table shows 150,000 to 250,000 distinct CDR3 sequences, over 90% of which occur a single time. The leading ten clones occupy under 0.095% of the sample.

What was sequenced was CD4+ T cells from PBMCs. This sequence was found in a human donor with multiple sclerosis. The chain was built from TRBV4-1 and TRBJ2-7, with 7 central nucleotides matching TRBD1. The CDR3 amino acid sequence is: CASSQRQGYSYEQYF. The nucleotide sequence is given as TGCGCCAGCAGCCAACGACAGGGATACTCCTACGAGCAGTACTTC.